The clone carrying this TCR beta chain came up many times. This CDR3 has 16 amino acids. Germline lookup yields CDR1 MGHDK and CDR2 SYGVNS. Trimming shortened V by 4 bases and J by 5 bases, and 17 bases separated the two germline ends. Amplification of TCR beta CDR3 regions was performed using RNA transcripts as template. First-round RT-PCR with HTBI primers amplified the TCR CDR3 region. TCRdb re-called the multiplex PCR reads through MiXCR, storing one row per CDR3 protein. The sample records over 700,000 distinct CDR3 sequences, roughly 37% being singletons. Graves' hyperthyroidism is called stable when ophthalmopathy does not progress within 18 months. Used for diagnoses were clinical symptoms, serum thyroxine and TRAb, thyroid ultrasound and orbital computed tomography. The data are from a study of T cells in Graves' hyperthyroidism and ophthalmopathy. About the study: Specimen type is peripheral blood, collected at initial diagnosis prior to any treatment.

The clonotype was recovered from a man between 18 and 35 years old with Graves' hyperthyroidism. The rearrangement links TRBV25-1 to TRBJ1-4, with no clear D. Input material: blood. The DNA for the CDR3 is TGTGCCAGCAGTGGTCCTCGTCCCACATACAATGAAAAACTGTTTTTT. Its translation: CASSGPRPTYNEKLFF. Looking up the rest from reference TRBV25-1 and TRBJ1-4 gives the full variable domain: EADIYQTPRYLVIGTGKKITLECSQTMGHDKMYWYQQDPGMELHLIHYSYGVNSTEKGDLSSESTVSRIRTEHFPLTLESARPSHTSQYLCASSGPRPTYNEKLFFGSGTQLSVL.